What follows describes a single T cell receptor beta chain. The antigen remains undetermined. The trim removed 4 bases at V and 1 base at J, leaving 3 bases unmatched. Per germline, CDR1 LNHDA and CDR2 SQIVND (reference sequence). The CDR3 length is 16 residues. These data are taken from a study of graft-versus-host responses after intestinal transplantation. Using immunoSEQ multiplex PCR, the repertoire was profiled, and TCRdb retains in-frame clones only, with some absent. The sample gives 130,000 or so clones, about 93% of which show up once; around 0.2% is in the top ten. The genes are TRBV19 and TRBJ2-1; 11 nucleotides line up with TRBD2. The clonotype was recovered from a human donor who received an intestinal transplant. The specimen comprised unstimulated CD4+ T cells sorted from spleen or lymph node cells, sampled before intestinal transplant. Here the CDR3 DNA reads TGTGCCAGTAGTAGAGGGACTAGCGGATCCTACAATGAGCAGTTCTTC. Its translation is CASSRGTSGSYNEQFF.